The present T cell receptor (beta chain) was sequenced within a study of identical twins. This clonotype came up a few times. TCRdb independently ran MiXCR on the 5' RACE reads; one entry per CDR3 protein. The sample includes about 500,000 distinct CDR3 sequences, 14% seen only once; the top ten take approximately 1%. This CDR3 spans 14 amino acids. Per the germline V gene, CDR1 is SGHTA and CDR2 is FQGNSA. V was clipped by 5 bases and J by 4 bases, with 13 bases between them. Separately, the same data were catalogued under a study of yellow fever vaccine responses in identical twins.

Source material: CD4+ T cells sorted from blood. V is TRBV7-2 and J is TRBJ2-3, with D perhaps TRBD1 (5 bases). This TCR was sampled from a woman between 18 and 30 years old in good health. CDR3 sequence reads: CASSRRTFADTQYF. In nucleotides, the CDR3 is TGTGCCAGCAGCAGACGGACATTTGCAGATACGCAGTATTTT.